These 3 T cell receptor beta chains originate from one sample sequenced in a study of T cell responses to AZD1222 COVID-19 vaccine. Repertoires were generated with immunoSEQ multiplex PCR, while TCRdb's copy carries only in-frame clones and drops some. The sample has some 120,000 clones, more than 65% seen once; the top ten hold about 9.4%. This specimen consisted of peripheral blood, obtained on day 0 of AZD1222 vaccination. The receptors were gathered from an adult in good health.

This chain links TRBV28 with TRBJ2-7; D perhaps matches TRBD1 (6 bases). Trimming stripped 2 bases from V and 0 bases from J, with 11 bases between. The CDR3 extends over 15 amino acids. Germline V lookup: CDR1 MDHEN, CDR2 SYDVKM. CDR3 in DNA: TGTGCCAGCAGTTTAGCAGGGGAGTTCTCCTACGAGCAGTACTTC. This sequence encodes CASSLAGEFSYEQYF. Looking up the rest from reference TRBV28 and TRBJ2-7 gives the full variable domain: DVKVTQSSRYLVKRTGEKVFLECVQDMDHENMFWYRQDPGLGLRLIYFSYDVKMKEKGDIPEGYSVSREKKERFSLILESASTNQTSMYLCASSLAGEFSYEQYFGPGTRLTVT.

DNA of the CDR3: TGTGCCAGCAGCCTCCAAACCGGGACAGGGGGCCAAGAGACCCAGTACTTC. This encodes CASSLQTGTGGQETQYF. V is TRBV4-2 and J is TRBJ2-5; 11 bases line up with TRBD1. With 4 bases clipped from V and 1 base from J, the junction kept 8 bases outside the gene matches. Germline assignment: CDR1 LGHNA and CDR2 YNFKEQ. The length of the CDR3 is 17 residues.

The CDR3 loop is CASAGGVGTEAFF. Written as DNA, the CDR3 is TGTGCCAGCGCAGGGGGAGTGGGGACTGAAGCTTTCTTT. The V and J genes are TRBV28 and TRBJ1-1; 7 bases match TRBD1. The CDR3 has 13 amino acids. V lost 8 bases to trimming and J lost 5 bases; unmatched junction nucleotides: 8. The germline V gene encodes CDR1 MDHEN and CDR2 SYDVKM.